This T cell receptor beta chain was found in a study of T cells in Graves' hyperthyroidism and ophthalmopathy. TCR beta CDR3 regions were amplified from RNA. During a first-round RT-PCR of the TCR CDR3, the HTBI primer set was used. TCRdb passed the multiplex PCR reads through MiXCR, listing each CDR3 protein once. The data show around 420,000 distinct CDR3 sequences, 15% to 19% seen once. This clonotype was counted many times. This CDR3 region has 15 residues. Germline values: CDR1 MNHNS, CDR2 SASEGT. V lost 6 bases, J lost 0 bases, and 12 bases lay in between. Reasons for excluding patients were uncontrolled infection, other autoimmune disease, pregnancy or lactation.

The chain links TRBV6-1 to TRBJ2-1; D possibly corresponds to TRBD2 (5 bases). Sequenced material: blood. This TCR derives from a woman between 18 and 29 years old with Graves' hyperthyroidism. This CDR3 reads CASSPGISSYNEQFF. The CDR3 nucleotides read TGTGCCAGCAGCCCGGGAATAAGCTCCTACAATGAGCAGTTCTTC.